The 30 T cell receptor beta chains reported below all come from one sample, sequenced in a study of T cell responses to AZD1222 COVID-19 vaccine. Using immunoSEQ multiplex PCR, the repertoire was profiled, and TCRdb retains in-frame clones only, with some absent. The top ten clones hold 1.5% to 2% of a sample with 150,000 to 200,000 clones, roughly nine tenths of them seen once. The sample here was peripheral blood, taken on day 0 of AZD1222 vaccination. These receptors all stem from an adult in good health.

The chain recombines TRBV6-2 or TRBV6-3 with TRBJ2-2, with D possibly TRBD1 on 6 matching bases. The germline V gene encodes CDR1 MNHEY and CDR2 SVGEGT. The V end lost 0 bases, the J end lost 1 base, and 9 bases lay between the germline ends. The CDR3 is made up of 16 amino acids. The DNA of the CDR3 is TGTGCCAGCAGTTACTCGGGGACAATGAACACCGGGGAGCTGTTTTTT. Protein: CASSYSGTMNTGELFF.

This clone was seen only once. As DNA, the CDR3 is TGTGCCAGCAGCTCCACGGGGGCTAGCCCCTACAATGAGCAGTTCTTC. Its translation is CASSSTGASPYNEQFF. V is TRBV7-6 and J is TRBJ2-1; D possibly uses TRBD1 or TRBD2 (6 bases each). Germline lookup yields CDR1 SGHVS and CDR2 FNYEAQ. The CDR3 is 16 amino acids. V was shortened by 4 bases and J by 2 bases, with 15 bases between the two germline ends.

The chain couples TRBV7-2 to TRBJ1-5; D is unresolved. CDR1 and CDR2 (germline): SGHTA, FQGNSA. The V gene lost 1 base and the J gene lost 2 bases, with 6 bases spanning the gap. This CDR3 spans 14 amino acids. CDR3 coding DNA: TGTGCCAGCAGCTTAGGATCCGGCAATCAGCCCCAGCATTTT. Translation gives CASSLGSGNQPQHF.

The CDR3 nucleotides are TGCAGCGTTGAAGACGGGGGTACGTACATAGAGCAGTTCTTC. This encodes CSVEDGGTYIEQFF. The chain recombines TRBV29-1 with TRBJ2-1, with D possibly TRBD2 on 6 matching bases. The CDR3 spans 14 residues. CDR1 SQVTM and CDR2 ANQGSEA come from the germline V gene. Trimming stripped 0 bases from V and 10 bases from J, with 16 bases between.

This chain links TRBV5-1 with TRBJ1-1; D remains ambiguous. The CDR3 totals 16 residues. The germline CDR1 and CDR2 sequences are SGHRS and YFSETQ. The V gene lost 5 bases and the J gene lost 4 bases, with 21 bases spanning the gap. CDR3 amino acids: CASSRGGIRSITEAFF. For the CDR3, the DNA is TGCGCCAGCAGTCGAGGCGGTATCAGAAGCATCACTGAAGCTTTCTTT.

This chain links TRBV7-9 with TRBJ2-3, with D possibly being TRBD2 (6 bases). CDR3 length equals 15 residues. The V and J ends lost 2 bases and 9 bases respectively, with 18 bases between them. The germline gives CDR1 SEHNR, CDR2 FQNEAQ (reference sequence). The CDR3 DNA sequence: TGTGCCAGCAGCTTACAGGCGGCTAGCGTCGGAACGCAGTATTTT. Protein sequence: CASSLQAASVGTQYF. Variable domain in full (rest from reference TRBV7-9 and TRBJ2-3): DTGVSQNPRHKITKRGQNVTFRCDPISEHNRLYWYRQTLGQGPEFLTYFQNEAQLEKSRLLSDRFSAERPKGSFSTLEIQRTEQGDSAMYLCASSLQAASVGTQYFGPGTRLTVL.

CDR3 nucleotides: TGCGCCAGCAGCTTGTTAGGTGGCAGACCTTCTGAGGAGCAGTACTTC. Its protein is CASSLLGGRPSEEQYF. V is TRBV5-1 and J is TRBJ2-7; D remains ambiguous. This CDR3 contains 16 residues. Germline V gives CDR1 SGHRS, CDR2 YFSETQ. V lost 1 base and J lost 7, with 21 bases in between.

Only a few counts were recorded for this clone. CDR3 in amino acids: CAISPGTGPLRETQYF. The CDR3 nucleotides are TGTGCCATCAGCCCAGGGACAGGTCCCCTCCGAGAGACCCAGTACTTC. This sequence joins TRBV10-3 and TRBJ2-5, with TRBD1 matching 8 bases. The CDR3 covers 16 residues. Per the germline V gene, CDR1 is ENHRY and CDR2 is SYGVKD. The ends lost 6 bases at V and 4 bases at J; junction bases unmatched: 13.

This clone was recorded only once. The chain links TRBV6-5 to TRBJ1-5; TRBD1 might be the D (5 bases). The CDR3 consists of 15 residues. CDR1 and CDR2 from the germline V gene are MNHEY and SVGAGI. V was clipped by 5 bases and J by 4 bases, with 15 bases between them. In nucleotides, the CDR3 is TGTGCCAGCAGTACCGGGGCAGAAAGAAATCAGCCCCAGCATTTT. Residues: CASSTGAERNQPQHF.

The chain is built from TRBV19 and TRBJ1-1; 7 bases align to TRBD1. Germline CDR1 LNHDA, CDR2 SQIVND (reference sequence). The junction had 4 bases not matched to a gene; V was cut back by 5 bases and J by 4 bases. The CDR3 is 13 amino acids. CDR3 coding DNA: TGTGCCAGTAGTGTACAGGGGAGCACTGAAGCTTTCTTT. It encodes CASSVQGSTEAFF.

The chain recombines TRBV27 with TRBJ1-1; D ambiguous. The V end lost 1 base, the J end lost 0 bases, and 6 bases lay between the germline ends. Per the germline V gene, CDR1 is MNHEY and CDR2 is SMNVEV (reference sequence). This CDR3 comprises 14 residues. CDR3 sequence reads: CASSLWPMNTEAFF. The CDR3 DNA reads TGTGCCAGCAGTTTATGGCCTATGAACACTGAAGCTTTCTTT.

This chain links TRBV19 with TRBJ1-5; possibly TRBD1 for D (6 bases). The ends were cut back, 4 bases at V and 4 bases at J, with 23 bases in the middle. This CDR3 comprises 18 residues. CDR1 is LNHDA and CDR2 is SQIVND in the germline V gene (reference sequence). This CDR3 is CASSTATGTGLGNQPQHF. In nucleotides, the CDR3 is TGTGCCAGTAGTACCGCCACAGGGACGGGGCTGGGGAATCAGCCCCAGCATTTT. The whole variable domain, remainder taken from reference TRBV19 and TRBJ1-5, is DGGITQSPKYLFRKEGQNVTLSCEQNLNHDAMYWYRQDPGQGLRLIYYSQIVNDFQKGDIAEGYSVSREKKESFPLTVTSAQKNPTAFYLCASSTATGTGLGNQPQHFGDGTRLSIL.

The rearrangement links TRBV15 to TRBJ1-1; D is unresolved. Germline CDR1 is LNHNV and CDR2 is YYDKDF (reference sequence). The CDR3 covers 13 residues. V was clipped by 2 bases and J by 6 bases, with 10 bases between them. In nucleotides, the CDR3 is TGTGCCACCAGCAGACCGGAAGTACCTGAAGCTTTCTTT. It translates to CATSRPEVPEAFF.

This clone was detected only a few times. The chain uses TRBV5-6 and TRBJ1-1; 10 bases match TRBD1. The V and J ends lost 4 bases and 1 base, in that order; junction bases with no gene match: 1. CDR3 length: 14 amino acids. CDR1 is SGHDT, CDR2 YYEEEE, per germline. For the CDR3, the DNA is TGTGCCAGCAGCAGGACAGGGGGGAACACTGAAGCTTTCTTT. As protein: CASSRTGGNTEAFF.

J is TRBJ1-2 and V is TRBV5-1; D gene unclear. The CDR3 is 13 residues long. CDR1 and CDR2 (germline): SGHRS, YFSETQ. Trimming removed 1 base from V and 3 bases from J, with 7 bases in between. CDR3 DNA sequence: TGCGCCAGCAGCTTGACAGATCACTATGGCTACACCTTC. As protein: CASSLTDHYGYTF.

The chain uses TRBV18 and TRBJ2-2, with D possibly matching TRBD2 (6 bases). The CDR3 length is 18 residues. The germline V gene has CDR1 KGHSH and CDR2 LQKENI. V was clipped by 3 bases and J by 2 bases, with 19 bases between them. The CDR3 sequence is CASSPRQGGGTNTGELFF. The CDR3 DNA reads TGTGCCAGCTCACCTCGCCAGGGTGGAGGGACTAACACCGGGGAGCTGTTTTTT.

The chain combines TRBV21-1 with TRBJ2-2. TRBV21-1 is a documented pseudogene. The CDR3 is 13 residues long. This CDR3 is CASSKGDGGELFF. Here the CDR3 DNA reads TGTGCCAGCAGCAAAGGAGACGGTGGGGAGCTGTTTTTT.

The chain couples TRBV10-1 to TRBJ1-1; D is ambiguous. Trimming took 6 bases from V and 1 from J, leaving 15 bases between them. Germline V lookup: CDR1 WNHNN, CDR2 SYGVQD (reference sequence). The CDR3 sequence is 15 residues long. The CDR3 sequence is CASSPGSTGNTEAFF. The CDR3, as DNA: TGCGCCAGCAGCCCCGGTTCGACGGGGAACACTGAAGCTTTCTTT.

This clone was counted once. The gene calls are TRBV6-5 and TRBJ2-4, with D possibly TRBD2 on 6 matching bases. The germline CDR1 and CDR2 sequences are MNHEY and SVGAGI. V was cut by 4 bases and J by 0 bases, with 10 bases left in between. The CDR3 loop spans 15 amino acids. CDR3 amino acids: CASSSAEGAKNIQYF. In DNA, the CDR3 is TGTGCCAGCAGTTCCGCGGAGGGAGCCAAAAACATTCAGTACTTC.

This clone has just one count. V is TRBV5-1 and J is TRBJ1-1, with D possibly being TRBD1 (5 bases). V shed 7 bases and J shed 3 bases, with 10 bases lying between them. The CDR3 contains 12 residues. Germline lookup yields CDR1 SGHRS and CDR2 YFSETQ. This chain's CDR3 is CASLGEDTEAFF. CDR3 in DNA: TGCGCCAGCTTGGGGGAGGACACTGAAGCTTTCTTT.

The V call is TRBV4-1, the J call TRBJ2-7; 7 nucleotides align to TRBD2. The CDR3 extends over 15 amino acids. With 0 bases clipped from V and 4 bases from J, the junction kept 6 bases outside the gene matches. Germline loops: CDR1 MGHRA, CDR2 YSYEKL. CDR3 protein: CASSQDGAGEYEQYF. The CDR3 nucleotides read TGCGCCAGCAGCCAAGATGGTGCGGGAGAGTACGAGCAGTACTTC.

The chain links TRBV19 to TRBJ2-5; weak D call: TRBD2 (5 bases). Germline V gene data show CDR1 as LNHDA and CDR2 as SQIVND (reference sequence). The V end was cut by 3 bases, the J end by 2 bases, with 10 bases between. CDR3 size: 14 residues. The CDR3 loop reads CASSMTGNQETQYF. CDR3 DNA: TGTGCCAGTAGTATGACGGGGAATCAAGAGACCCAGTACTTC.

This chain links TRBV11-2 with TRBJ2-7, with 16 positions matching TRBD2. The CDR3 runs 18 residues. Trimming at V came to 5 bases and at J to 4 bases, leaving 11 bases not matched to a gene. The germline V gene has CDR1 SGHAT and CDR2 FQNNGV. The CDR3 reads CASSQRGTSGRALYEQYF. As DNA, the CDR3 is TGTGCCAGCAGCCAACGTGGGACTAGCGGGAGGGCCTTGTACGAGCAGTACTTC.

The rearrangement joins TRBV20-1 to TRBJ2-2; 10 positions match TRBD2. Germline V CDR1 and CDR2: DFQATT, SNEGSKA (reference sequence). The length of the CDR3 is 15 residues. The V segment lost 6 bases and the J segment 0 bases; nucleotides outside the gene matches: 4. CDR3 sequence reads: CSASTSGANTGELFF. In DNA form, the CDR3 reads TGCAGTGCGAGTACTAGCGGGGCGAACACCGGGGAGCTGTTTTTT.

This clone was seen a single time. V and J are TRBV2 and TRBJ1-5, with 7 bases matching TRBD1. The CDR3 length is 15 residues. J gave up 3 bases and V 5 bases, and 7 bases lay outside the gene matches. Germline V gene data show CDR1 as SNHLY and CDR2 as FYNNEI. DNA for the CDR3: TGTGCCAGCAGTCCAGACAGGGTGGACAATCAGCCCCAGCATTTT. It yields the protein CASSPDRVDNQPQHF.

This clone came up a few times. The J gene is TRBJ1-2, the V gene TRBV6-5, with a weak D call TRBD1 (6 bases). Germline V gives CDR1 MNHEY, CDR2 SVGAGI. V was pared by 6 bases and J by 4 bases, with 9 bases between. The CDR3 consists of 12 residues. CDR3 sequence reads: CASSRGFYGYTF. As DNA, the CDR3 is TGTGCCAGCAGCAGGGGCTTCTATGGCTACACCTTC.

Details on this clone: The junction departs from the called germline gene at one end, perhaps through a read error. The CDR3 loop is CASSLAGAHEQFF. The CDR3 nucleotides read TGTGCCAGCAGCCTAGCGGGAGCCCATGAGCAGTTCTTC. This chain joins TRBV7-6 and TRBJ2-1, with 10 bases lining up with TRBD2. The CDR3 is 13 amino acids. Germline V gene sequence: CDR1 SGHVS, CDR2 FNYEAQ.

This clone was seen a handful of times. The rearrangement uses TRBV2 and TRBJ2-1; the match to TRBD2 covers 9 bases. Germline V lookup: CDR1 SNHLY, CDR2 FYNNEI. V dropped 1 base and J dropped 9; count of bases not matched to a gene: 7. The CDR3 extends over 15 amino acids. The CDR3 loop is CASSEEGGRAIEQFF. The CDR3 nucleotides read TGTGCCAGCAGTGAAGAGGGCGGGAGGGCCATTGAGCAGTTCTTC.

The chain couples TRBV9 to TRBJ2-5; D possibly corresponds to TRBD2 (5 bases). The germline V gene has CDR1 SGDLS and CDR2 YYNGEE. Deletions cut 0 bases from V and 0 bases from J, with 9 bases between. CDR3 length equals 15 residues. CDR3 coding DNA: TGTGCCAGCAGCGTAGCTAGCCACTACCAAGAGACCCAGTACTTC. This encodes CASSVASHYQETQYF.

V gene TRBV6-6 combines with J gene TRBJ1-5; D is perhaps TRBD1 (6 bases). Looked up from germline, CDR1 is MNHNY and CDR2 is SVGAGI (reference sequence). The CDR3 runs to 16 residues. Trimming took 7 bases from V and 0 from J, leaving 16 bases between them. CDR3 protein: CASKRGADYSNQPQHF. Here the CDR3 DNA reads TGTGCCAGCAAACGGGGGGCCGATTATAGCAATCAGCCCCAGCATTTT.